What follows describes a single TCR beta chain. Its antigen is currently not known. No per-base quality is available; no much larger clone lies one base away. The germline V gene yields SNHLY for CDR1 and FYNNEI for CDR2. Trimming removed 8 bases from V and 0 bases from J; the gene matches leave 15 bases unexplained. Counted from cysteine to phenylalanine, this CDR3 has 17 amino acids. Only CDR3 DNA remains: 51 bases, in frame from the first base. This sample is drawn from a study. The run used an Illumina MiSeq. The public reads were reanalyzed by TCRdb: fastp trimming at Q25, MiXCR alignment, in-frame beta chains only. Identical CDR3 proteins give one entry, which carries the most common genes and DNA. This sample lists 300 or so distinct CDR3 sequences; around 10% were detected once. 50% to 65% of the sample is held by the ten biggest clonotypes.

This receptor chain uses TRBV2 and TRBJ2-5; 7 of the junction bases match TRBD1. Sequenced material: CD4+ T cells from peripheral blood. The sequence derives from a human donor with rheumatoid arthritis. For the CDR3, the sequence is CASGSTYSGQNQETQYF. The DNA reads TGTGCCAGCGGGTCGACATACTCGGGACAGAACCAAGAGACCCAGTACTTC.